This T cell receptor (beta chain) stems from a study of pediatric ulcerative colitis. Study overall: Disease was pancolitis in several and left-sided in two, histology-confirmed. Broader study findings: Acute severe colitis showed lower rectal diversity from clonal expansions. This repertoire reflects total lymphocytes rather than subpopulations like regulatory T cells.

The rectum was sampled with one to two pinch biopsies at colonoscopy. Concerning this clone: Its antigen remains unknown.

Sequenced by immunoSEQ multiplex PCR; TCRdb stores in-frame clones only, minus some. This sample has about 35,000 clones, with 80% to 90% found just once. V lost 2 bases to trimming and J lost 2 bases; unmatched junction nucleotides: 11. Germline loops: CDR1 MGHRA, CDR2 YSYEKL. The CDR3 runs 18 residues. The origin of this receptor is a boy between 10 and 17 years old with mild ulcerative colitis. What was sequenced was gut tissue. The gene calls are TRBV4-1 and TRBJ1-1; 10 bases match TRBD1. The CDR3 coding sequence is TGCGCCAGCAGCCAAAGATCCGGGACAGGGGCCGTCAACACTGAAGCTTTCTTT. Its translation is CASSQRSGTGAVNTEAFF.